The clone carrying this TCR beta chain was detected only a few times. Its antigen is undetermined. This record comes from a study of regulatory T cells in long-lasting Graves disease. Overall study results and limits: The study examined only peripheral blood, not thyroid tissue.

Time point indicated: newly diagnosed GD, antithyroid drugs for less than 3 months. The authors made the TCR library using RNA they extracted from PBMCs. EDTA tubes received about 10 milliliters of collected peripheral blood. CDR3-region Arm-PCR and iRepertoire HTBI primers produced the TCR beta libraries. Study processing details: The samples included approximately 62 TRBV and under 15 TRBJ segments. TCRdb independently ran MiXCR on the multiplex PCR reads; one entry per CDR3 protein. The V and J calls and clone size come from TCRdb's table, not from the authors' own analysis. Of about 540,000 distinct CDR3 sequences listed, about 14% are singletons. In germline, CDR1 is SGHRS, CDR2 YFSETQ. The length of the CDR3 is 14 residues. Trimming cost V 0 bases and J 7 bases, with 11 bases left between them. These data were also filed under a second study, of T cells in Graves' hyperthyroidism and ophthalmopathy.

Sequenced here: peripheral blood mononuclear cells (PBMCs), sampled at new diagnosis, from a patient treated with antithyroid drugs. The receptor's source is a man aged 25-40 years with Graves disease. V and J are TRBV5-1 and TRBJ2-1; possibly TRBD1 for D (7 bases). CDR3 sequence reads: CASSLGRDRNEQFF. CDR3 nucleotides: TGCGCCAGCAGCTTGGGGAGGGACAGAAATGAGCAGTTCTTC.